This T cell receptor beta chain was captured by sequencing in a study of CD8+ T cells in alopecia areata. RNA extraction was followed by reverse transcription into cDNA, which acted as the sequencing template. The table came from immunoSEQ multiplex PCR; TCRdb's copy has only in-frame clones and leaves some out. The sample shows about 98,000 clones, roughly 42% of them seen only once. CDR1 is SQVTM and CDR2 is ANQGSEA in the germline V gene. Trimming cost V 1 base and J 3 bases; bases outside gene matches: 11. This CDR3 is 16 amino acids long. The receptor was derived from a human donor with alopecia areata. Sequences were obtained from CD4+ T cells sorted from blood. The chain carries TRBV29-1 and TRBJ2-7; 8 bases line up with TRBD1. CDR3 residues: CSVEVSDREFVYEQYF. CDR3 nucleotides: TGCAGCGTTGAAGTTTCGGACAGGGAATTCGTCTACGAGCAGTACTTC.